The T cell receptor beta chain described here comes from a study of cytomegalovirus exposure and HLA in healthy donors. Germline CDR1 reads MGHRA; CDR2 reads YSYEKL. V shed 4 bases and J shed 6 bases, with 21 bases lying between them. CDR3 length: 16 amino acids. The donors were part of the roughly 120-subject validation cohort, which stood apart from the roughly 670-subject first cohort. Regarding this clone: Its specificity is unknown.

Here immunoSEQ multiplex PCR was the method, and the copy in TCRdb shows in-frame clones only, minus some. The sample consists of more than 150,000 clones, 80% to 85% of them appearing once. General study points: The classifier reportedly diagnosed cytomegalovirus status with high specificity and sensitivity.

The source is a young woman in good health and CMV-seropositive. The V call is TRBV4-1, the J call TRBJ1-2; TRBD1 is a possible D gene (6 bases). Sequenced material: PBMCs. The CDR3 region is CASSLRLRQENDGYTF. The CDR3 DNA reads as TGCGCCAGCAGCCTGCGCCTCCGACAGGAGAATGATGGCTACACCTTC.